This TCR beta chain was sequenced for a study of Graves' ophthalmopathy and Graves' hyperthyroidism (dated by TCRdb to the late 2010s). Regarding the research as a whole: Peripheral blood was collected at initial diagnosis, before any treatment. To tell Graves' ophthalmopathy apart from Graves' hyperthyroidism, and to predict which patients would progress to ophthalmopathy, the study relied on TCR beta repertoire signatures. In total, approximately 130 blood samples were TCR-sequenced: fewer than 50 ophthalmopathy, approximately 75 hyperthyroidism and some 17 hyperthyroidism-to-ophthalmopathy patients. To explore V-J signatures that separate ophthalmopathy from hyperthyroidism, a discovery set of 95 to 100 patients was enrolled, consisting of approximately 45 with ophthalmopathy and some 56 with stable hyperthyroidism. For independent validation, a separate cohort was made up of some 19 hyperthyroidism patients plus 17 patients who later progressed from hyperthyroidism to ophthalmopathy. In roughly 6 hyperthyroidism patients, the T-cell repertoire of thyroid tissue was compared with the T-cell repertoire of blood. Following sample collection, hyperthyroidism patients were given methimazole at a starting dose of 30 mg daily, and ophthalmopathy patients were given high-dose intravenous methylprednisolone. The 75 to 100 discovery patients were randomly divided into training and test sets at a 7:3 ratio. Broad study findings and their caveats: In cross-validation, the 13-signature model distinguished ophthalmopathy from stable hyperthyroidism with about 90% sensitivity and 81% to 82% specificity, while in the test set the corresponding values were roughly 80% and 75%. Most of the expanded thyroid clonotypes with a frequency above 0.001 were also detected in blood, and it was suggested that the thyroid immune response may be reflected by blood repertoires. In validation, the model predicted ophthalmopathy progression with 70.59% sensitivity and 72.22% specificity; about a dozen predicted patients were CT-confirmed with GO in a median of 6.5 months. Sample size was not statistically predetermined, and group allocation was not concealed from the investigators.

TCR beta CDR3 regions were amplified from RNA transcripts for repertoire sequencing. The first round was an RT-PCR using HTBI primers with the Qiagen OneStep RT-PCR kit, and this first round was followed by a second-round multiplex PCR, then size selection and purification. The libraries underwent paired-end sequencing with 100 bp reads on an Illumina HiSeq2000. The authors' analysis ran thus. SOAPnuke was used to process the reads, removing any read that contained adapters or uncalled bases, had a mean Phred below 15, or lacked an exact match to the constant primer or identifier. High-quality paired reads were merged with COPE v1.2.5. Each unique nucleotide sequence was treated as a clonotype, and MiTCR v1.1 was used to align the clonotypes to the IMGT TRB V, D and J references. The analysis was limited to V-J combinations with a frequency above 0.0001, which together covered about 99% of repertoires. A TCR clonal expansion and chaos score per V-J combination was defined as the ratio of F50 clonal expansion to chaos observed in the TCRdist matrix. Features were reduced by Welch's t-statistics and random forest to around 14 V-J combinations, which fed a naive Bayes classifier. The similarity between thyroid and blood repertoires was quantified using the Morisita-Horn index. TCRdb passed the public sequencing reads through fastp at Q25 and MiXCR, retaining productive beta sequences. Records with the same CDR3 protein are collapsed into one entry carrying the most frequent genes and DNA. TCRdb's processing, not the authors', yielded these V and J calls. For this sample the table gives some 160,000 distinct CDR3 sequences, of which around two fifths were detected only once. The leading ten clones occupy approximately 9% of the sample.

This clonotype was counted at least ten times. Its antigen remains unidentified. One base away there is no much larger clone; base qualities are not given. Patients with ophthalmopathy had moderately to severely active disease, with a Clinical Activity Score of 3 or more, a NOSPECS grade of 4 or more, and a disease duration of less than 3 months. Patients with other autoimmune diseases, uncontrolled infections, pregnancy or lactation were excluded from the study. Clinical symptoms, serum thyroxine, TRAb, thyroid ultrasound and orbital computed tomography were used for diagnosis. PBMCs were isolated from about 9 ml of fresh peripheral blood by Ficoll-Paque density gradient centrifugation. Total RNA was extracted using Trizol reagent, and RNA quality was checked on an Agilent 2100 Bioanalyzer. The sequence was obtained from a man aged 30 to 39 with Graves' ophthalmopathy. Donor details come from another sample of the same person, matched by shared clones. The sequencing input was peripheral blood.

The base sequence is TGTGCCAGTAGACTGCCACCGGGACAAACGAACACTGAAGCTTTCTTT. Its product reads: CASRLPPGQTNTEAFF. The rearranged segments are TRBV19 and TRBJ1-1; TRBD1 is perhaps the D gene, given 6 matching bases. CDR3 length: 16 amino acids, cysteine to phenylalanine. Just CDR3 DNA is preserved here, 48 bases in frame from base 1. From the germline V gene (reference sequence), CDR1 is LNHDA and CDR2 is SQIVND. The germline ends are 18 bases apart after V is trimmed by 6 bases and J by 1 base.